This T cell receptor beta chain was obtained from a study of early stage breast cancer tumors. Roughly 19-50 mg of tissue was diced for each tumor. TCRdb keeps only in-frame clones here, not all; method: immunoSEQ multiplex PCR. The table lists fewer than 30,000 clones, 50% to 75% of them singletons. The sample consisted of breast tumor tissue. This receptor was taken from a person aged 45 to 59 with breast cancer.

The CDR3 sequence is CASSRQGPSSEQYF. As DNA, the CDR3 is TGTGCCAGCAGCAGACAGGGTCCCTCTTCGGAGCAGTACTTC. The chain uses TRBV2 and TRBJ2-7, with 7 nucleotides matching TRBD1. Germline CDR1 and CDR2: SNHLY and FYNNEI. The V and J ends lost 6 bases and 7 bases, in that order; junction bases with no gene match: 12. The CDR3 loop spans 14 amino acids. Combining the CDR3 with reference TRBV2 and TRBJ2-7 gives the whole variable domain EPEVTQTPSHQVTQMGQEVILRCVPISNHLYFYWYRQILGQKVEFLVSFYNNEISEKSEIFDDQFSVERPDGSNFTLKIRSTKLEDSAMYFCASSRQGPSSEQYFGPGTRLTVT.